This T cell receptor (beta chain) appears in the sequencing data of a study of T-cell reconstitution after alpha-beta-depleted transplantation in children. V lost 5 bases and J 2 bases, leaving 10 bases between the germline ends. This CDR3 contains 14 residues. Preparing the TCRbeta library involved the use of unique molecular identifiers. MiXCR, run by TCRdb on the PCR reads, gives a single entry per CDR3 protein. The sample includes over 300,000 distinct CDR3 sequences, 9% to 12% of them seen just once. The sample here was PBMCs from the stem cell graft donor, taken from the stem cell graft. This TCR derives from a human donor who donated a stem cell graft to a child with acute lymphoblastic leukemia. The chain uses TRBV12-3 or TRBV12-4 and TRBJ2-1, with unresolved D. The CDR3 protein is CASSLQNPYNEQFF. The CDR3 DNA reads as TGTGCCAGCAGTCTTCAAAATCCCTACAATGAGCAGTTCTTC.